The 13 T cell receptor beta chains in this list originate from one sample, sequenced in a study of regulatory T cells in long-lasting Graves disease. The time point was: newly diagnosed GD, antithyroid drugs for less than 3 months. The TCR library was prepared using RNA isolated from PBMCs. Both iRepertoire HTBI primers and Arm-PCR of CDR3 regions were used to build the TCR beta libraries. One entry per CDR3 protein results from TCRdb running MiXCR on the multiplex PCR reads. The sample gives 250,000 to 300,000 distinct CDR3 sequences, 15% to 20% of which show up once; approximately 14% is in the top ten. These data were also filed under a second study, of T cells in Graves' hyperthyroidism and ophthalmopathy.

The specimen was peripheral blood mononuclear cells (PBMCs), collected at new diagnosis, from a patient treated with antithyroid drugs. Receptor source: a woman in her thirties with Graves disease.

This clonotype was counted at least ten times. V gene TRBV9 combines with J gene TRBJ2-2, with TRBD1 matching 12 bases. The CDR3 extends over 16 amino acids. V was clipped by 7 bases and J by 6 bases; unmatched bases: 10. The germline CDR1 and CDR2 sequences are SGDLS and YYNGEE. DNA of the CDR3: TGTGCCAGCGGAAGGGGGACAGGGGGCTATTCCGGGGAGCTGTTTTTT. Protein: CASGRGTGGYSGELFF.

At least ten counts were recorded for this clonotype. This chain links TRBV2 with TRBJ1-2; TRBD1 is a possible D gene (5 bases). Trimming left V 3 bases short and J 1 base short, with 9 bases between. The CDR3 runs 14 residues. Germline V gene data show CDR1 as SNHLY and CDR2 as FYNNEI. The CDR3: CASSDTGGNYGYTF. CDR3 DNA sequence: TGTGCCAGCAGTGATACGGGGGGTAACTATGGCTACACCTTC.

This clonotype was picked up many times. The chain uses TRBV3-1 and TRBJ2-1, with D possibly TRBD2 on 5 matching bases. Trimming left V 4 bases short and J 8 bases short, with 15 bases between. This CDR3 is 14 amino acids long. Germline V gene data show CDR1 as LGHDT and CDR2 as YNNKEL (reference sequence). DNA for the CDR3: TGTGCCAGCAGCCCTACGTGGTCGGAGGATGAGCAGTTCTTC. It is translated as CASSPTWSEDEQFF.

To note about this clonotype: Since a much larger clone is just one base distant, this may be a read error. This chain uses TRBV5-1 with TRBJ1-6; maybe TRBD1 (6 bases). This CDR3 spans 15 amino acids. The germline V gene encodes CDR1 SGHRS and CDR2 YFSETQ. The V and J ends lost 0 bases and 10 bases respectively, with 14 bases between them. CDR3 sequence (DNA): TGCGCCAGCAGCTTGGGCCCAGGGGAAGGGTCACCCCTCCACTTT. Protein product: CASSLGPGEGSPLHF.

This clonotype was detected ten times or more. V gene TRBV18 combines with J gene TRBJ1-4; D uncertain. V was trimmed by 4 bases and J by 8 bases, leaving 11 bases between them. The CDR3 is 13 residues long. The germline V gene has CDR1 KGHSH and CDR2 LQKENI. In nucleotides, the CDR3 is TGTGCCAGCTCACTATACCCGAGCGAAAAACTGTTTTTT. Translated: CASSLYPSEKLFF.

This clonotype was seen many times. V is TRBV7-8 and J is TRBJ2-2; no clear D. CDR1 is SGHVS and CDR2 is FQNEAQ in the germline V gene. With 1 base removed from V and 4 bases from J, the gap between germline ends came to 10 bases. This CDR3 has 15 amino acids. As DNA, the CDR3 is TGTGCCAGCAGCTTAGACGGCTTGAGCACCGGGGAGCTGTTTTTT. Protein sequence: CASSLDGLSTGELFF. Full variable domain (remainder filled in from reference TRBV7-8 and TRBJ2-2): GAGVSQSPRYKVAKRGQDVALRCDPISGHVSLFWYQQALGQGPEFLTYFQNEAQLDKSGLPSDRFFAERPEGSVSTLKIQRTQQEDSAVYLCASSLDGLSTGELFFGEGSRLTVL.

This clonotype was detected ten times or more. The V gene is TRBV4-1, the J gene TRBJ2-3, with TRBD2 identical over 15 bases. The CDR3 extends over 17 amino acids. Germline V gene lookup returns CDR1 MGHRA and CDR2 YSYEKL. The J segment lost 5 bases and the V segment lost 7 bases, leaving 10 bases of the junction unmatched. The DNA of the CDR3 is TGCGCCAGCACCCCGACTGGACTAGCGGGGGGGAGAGATACGCAGTATTTT. The encoded protein is CASTPTGLAGGRDTQYF.

This clonotype was seen many times. This chain joins TRBV7-9 and TRBJ2-7; 8 nucleotides match TRBD1. This CDR3 is 14 amino acids long. From germline, CDR1 is SEHNR and CDR2 FQNEAQ (reference sequence). J was trimmed by 7 bases and V by 5 bases; bases with no gene match: 10. The CDR3 loop is CASSIRTGTEEQYF. DNA for the CDR3: TGTGCCAGCAGCATAAGGACAGGGACGGAAGAGCAGTACTTC.

This clonotype was found many times. J is TRBJ2-3 and V is TRBV7-2, with D possibly matching TRBD2 (5 bases). The CDR3 is made up of 12 amino acids. Germline values: CDR1 SGHTA, CDR2 FQGNSA. The ends were cut back, 6 bases at V and 6 bases at J, with 10 bases in the middle. CDR3 residues: CASSSSGDTQYF. CDR3 bases: TGTGCCAGCAGTTCAAGCGGTGATACGCAGTATTTT.

Of note for this clonotype: A read error is the likely source, as a far larger clone sits one nucleotide away. V usage is TRBV5-1 and J usage is TRBJ2-7; D is ambiguous. The CDR3 totals 12 residues. In germline, CDR1 is SGHRS, CDR2 YFSETQ. CDR3 sequence (DNA): TGCGCCAGCAGCTTACAGTCCTATGAGCAGTACTTC. Protein sequence: CASSLQSYEQYF. Drawing the rest from reference TRBV5-1 and TRBJ2-7, the complete variable domain is KAGVTQTPRYLIKTRGQQVTLSCSPISGHRSVSWYQQTPGQGLQFLFEYFSETQRNKGNFPGRFSGRQFSNSRSEMNVSTLELGDSALYLCASSLQSYEQYFGPGTRLTVT.

This clonotype was observed many times. V is TRBV29-1 and J is TRBJ1-1, with no clear D. The V gene's germline CDR1 is SQVTM and CDR2 ANQGSEA. This CDR3 has 12 amino acids. Trimming left V 4 bases short and J 5 bases short, with 11 bases between. CDR3 amino acids: CSVASGRTEAFF. CDR3 in DNA: TGCAGCGTTGCCTCCGGTAGGACTGAAGCTTTCTTT.

In this sample, this clonotype turned up many times. The rearrangement uses TRBV9 and TRBJ1-5; D might be TRBD1 (5 bases). Looked up from germline, CDR1 is SGDLS and CDR2 is YYNGEE. Deletions cut 3 bases from V and 0 bases from J, with 16 bases between. There are 17 residues in the CDR3. The CDR3 nucleotides read TGTGCCAGCAGCGCCGGCGGGGGGTCCTATAGCAATCAGCCCCAGCATTTT. It translates to CASSAGGGSYSNQPQHF.

This clonotype appeared a few times. The CDR3 spells CASGYFGVNTEAFF. DNA of the CDR3: TGTGCCAGCGGGTACTTTGGGGTAAACACTGAAGCTTTCTTT. The chain uses TRBV6-5 and TRBJ1-1, with D uncertain. V was trimmed by 8 bases and J by 2 bases, leaving 15 bases between them. The CDR3 runs to 14 residues. The germline CDR1 and CDR2 sequences are MNHEY and SVGAGI.